The sequence of this T cell receptor (beta chain) was determined in a study of technical replicates of blood from a few donors (dated by TCRdb to the late 2010s). The method was the immunoSEQ multiplex PCR assay. This immuneACCESS table, as held by TCRdb, lists in-frame sequences with V and J called but not all clones. Of the missing ones, under half trace to an unresolved V gene in checked studies; the others have no known cause. This sample has 60,000 to 90,000 clones in its table, and 95% of those were observed once. Of the sample, more than 0.2% is held by the ten largest clones. Comment on this clone: This clone's antigen is unknown. The input lacks base qualities; no much larger clone sits a single base away.

Spanning cysteine to phenylalanine, the CDR3 consists of 15 amino acids. Only the CDR3 portion is preserved as DNA: 45 bases, with reading frame beginning at the first base. Trimming at the junction amounts to 0 bases on V and 3 bases on J, and the germline ends lie 9 bases apart. The germline V gene gives CDR1 as MRHNA and CDR2 as SNTAGT. The chain is encoded by TRBV6-4 joined to TRBJ2-1; TRBD2 might be the D gene, on 6 matching bases. Sequenced input: T cells isolated from PBMCs. This TCR came from a human donor in good health. Here the CDR3 is given as CASSDSSGFYNEQFF. In nucleotide form, the sequence is TGTGCCAGCAGTGACTCTAGCGGATTCTACAATGAGCAGTTCTTC.